The present TCR beta chain was sequenced within a study of blood T cells in healthy people across ages. Notes on the study in general: For the donors, CMV status was unknown and possibly confounded expanded clonotype changes.

Together with a sample-barcoded 5' primer, a J-beta primer mix was included in a second PCR lasting about 6 to 11 cycles. Each CDR3 protein gets one entry after TCRdb re-called the 5' RACE reads with MiXCR. The data show around 1,100,000 distinct CDR3 sequences, with 35% to 40% seen just once and about an eighth held by the top ten. V gave up 0 bases and J gave up 3 bases; unmatched junction bases: 9. The length of the CDR3 is 18 residues. Germline CDR1 DFQATT, CDR2 SNEGSKA (reference sequence). There are a few counts of this clonotype. Its specificity is unknown. The sequenced sample was blood. This TCR was recovered from a man aged 18 to 29 in good health. The rearrangement joins TRBV20-1 to TRBJ2-3, with 13 positions matching TRBD2. CDR3 sequence (DNA): TGCAGTGCTAGAGATTGGGGGAGGACTAGCGGGGGTACAGATACGCAGTATTTT. Translated: CSARDWGRTSGGTDTQYF.